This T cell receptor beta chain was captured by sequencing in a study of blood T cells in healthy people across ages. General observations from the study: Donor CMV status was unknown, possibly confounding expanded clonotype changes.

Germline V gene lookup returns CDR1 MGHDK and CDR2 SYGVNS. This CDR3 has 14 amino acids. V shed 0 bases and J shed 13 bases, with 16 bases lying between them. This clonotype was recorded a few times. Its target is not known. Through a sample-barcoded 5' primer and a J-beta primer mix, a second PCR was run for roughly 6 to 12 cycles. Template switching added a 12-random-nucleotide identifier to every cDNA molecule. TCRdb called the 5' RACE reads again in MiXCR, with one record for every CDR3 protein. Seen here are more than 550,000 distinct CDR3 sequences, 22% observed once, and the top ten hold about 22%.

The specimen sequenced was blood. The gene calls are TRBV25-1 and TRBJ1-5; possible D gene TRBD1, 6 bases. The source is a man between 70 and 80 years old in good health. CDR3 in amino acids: CASSEYSTGGRQHF. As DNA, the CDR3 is TGTGCCAGCAGTGAATATTCCACGGGGGGCAGGCAGCATTTT.